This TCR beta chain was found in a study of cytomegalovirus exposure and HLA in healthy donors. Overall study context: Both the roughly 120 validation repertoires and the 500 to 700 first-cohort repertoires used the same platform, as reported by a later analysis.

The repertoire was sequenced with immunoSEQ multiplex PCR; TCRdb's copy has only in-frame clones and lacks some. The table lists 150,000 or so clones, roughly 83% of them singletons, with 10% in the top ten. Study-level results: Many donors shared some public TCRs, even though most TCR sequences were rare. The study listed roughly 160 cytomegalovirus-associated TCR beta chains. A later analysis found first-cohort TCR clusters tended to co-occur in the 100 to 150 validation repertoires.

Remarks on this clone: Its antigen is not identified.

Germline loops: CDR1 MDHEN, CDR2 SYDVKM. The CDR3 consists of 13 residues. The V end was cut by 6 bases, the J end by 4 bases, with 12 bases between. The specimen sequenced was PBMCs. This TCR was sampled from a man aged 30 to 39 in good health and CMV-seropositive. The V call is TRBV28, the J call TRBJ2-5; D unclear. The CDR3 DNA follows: TGTGCCAGCAGGTCTCATTCCGGAGAGACCCAGTACTTC. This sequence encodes CASRSHSGETQYF.